These 21 T cell receptor beta chains originate from one sample sequenced in a study of cytomegalovirus exposure and HLA in healthy donors. Produced via immunoSEQ multiplex PCR; TCRdb's table is partial and in-frame only. In the table there are 120,000 or so clones, about 89% of which are singletons. Sequencing used PBMCs. All receptors derive from a woman aged 18 to 35 in good health and CMV-seronegative.

CDR3 nucleotide sequence: TGTGCCAGCAGTTTACCCGGGACAGGGATCGTACCGCATTTT. Residues: CASSLPGTGIVPHF. This chain connects TRBV28 to TRBJ1-5; TRBD1 matches 9 bases. CDR3 size: 14 residues. After removal of 2 bases from V and 15 bases from J, the junction contained 11 bases not matched to a gene. The V gene's germline CDR1 is MDHEN and CDR2 SYDVKM.

The table lists this clone with a count of one. CDR3 sequence (DNA): TGTGCCAGTACCCCGACAGGGTATAGCAATCAGCCCCAGCATTTT. This codes for CASTPTGYSNQPQHF. This sequence joins TRBV19 and TRBJ1-5, with 7 bases lining up with TRBD1. After removal of 7 bases from V and 0 bases from J, the junction contained 6 bases not matched to a gene. CDR3 length: 15 amino acids. From germline, CDR1 is LNHDA and CDR2 SQIVND (reference sequence).

The chain has TRBV19 and TRBJ2-1, with TRBD2 identical over 11 bases. With 7 bases clipped from V and 7 bases from J, the junction kept 9 bases outside the gene matches. CDR3 length equals 15 residues. Germline loops: CDR1 LNHDA, CDR2 SQIVND (reference sequence). The CDR3 sequence: CASTTLAGGNNEQFF. For the CDR3, the DNA is TGTGCCAGTACAACTCTAGCGGGAGGAAATAATGAGCAGTTCTTC.

V usage is TRBV4-1 and J usage is TRBJ2-7; 12 positions agree with TRBD2. The CDR3 runs 21 residues. Germline V gives CDR1 MGHRA, CDR2 YSYEKL. J was trimmed by 2 bases and V by 2 bases; bases with no gene match: 19. The CDR3 sequence: CASSQRTAGKLAGGRAYEQYF. The CDR3 nucleotides read TGCGCCAGCAGCCAAAGGACGGCAGGGAAACTAGCGGGAGGCAGGGCCTACGAGCAGTACTTC.

This chain uses TRBV9 with TRBJ2-7, with 14 bases fitting TRBD2. The CDR3 loop spans 15 amino acids. Germline values: CDR1 SGDLS, CDR2 YYNGEE. J was trimmed by 2 bases and V by 4 bases; bases with no gene match: 2. This CDR3 reads CASSPGLAGAYEQYF. In DNA form, the CDR3 reads TGTGCCAGCAGCCCGGGACTAGCGGGAGCCTACGAGCAGTACTTC.

This chain links TRBV29-1 with TRBJ2-7, with D possibly being TRBD1 (6 bases). In germline, CDR1 is SQVTM, CDR2 ANQGSEA. This CDR3 has 17 amino acids. V was shortened by 4 bases and J by 2 bases, with 24 bases between the two germline ends. In nucleotides, the CDR3 is TGCAGCGTTGTCCCCTTAGCCCGGGACACTTATACCTACGAGCAGTACTTC. Translation: CSVVPLARDTYTYEQYF.

The gene calls are TRBV4-1 and TRBJ2-1; TRBD2 matches 10 bases. Trimming cost V 8 bases and J 0 bases; bases outside gene matches: 10. Germline lookup yields CDR1 MGHRA and CDR2 YSYEKL. The CDR3 runs to 17 residues. DNA for the CDR3: TGCGCCAGCGGTCTTGGGGTAGCGGGGGGCTCCTACAATGAGCAGTTCTTC. This encodes CASGLGVAGGSYNEQFF.

This clone was recorded once. This chain connects TRBV7-9 to TRBJ2-7; D might be TRBD2 (5 bases). CDR3 length: 12 amino acids. The germline CDR1 and CDR2 sequences are SEHNR and FQNEAQ (reference sequence). V lost 5 bases to trimming and J lost 4 bases, with 9 bases between them. The CDR3 DNA is TGTGCCAGCAGCCATGAGGGTTACGAGCAGTACTTC. It is translated as CASSHEGYEQYF.

This clone showed up just once. The chain has TRBV4-2 and TRBJ2-7, with no clear D. This CDR3 is 15 amino acids long. Germline lookup yields CDR1 LGHNA and CDR2 YNFKEQ. Deletions cut 0 bases from V and 2 bases from J, with 11 bases between. Here the CDR3 reads CASSQDISSPYEQYF. The CDR3 DNA reads as TGTGCCAGCAGCCAAGATATAAGTAGCCCCTACGAGCAGTACTTC.

The sample holds a few counts of this clone. The chain combines TRBV6-5 with TRBJ2-7; TRBD1 might be the D (6 bases). V lost 5 bases and J lost 0, with 14 bases in between. Germline values: CDR1 MNHEY, CDR2 SVGAGI. This CDR3 is 15 amino acids long. This CDR3 is CASSGTGTSSYEQYF. CDR3 coding DNA: TGTGCCAGCAGTGGGACCGGGACATCCTCCTACGAGCAGTACTTC.

The V call is TRBV6-1, the J call TRBJ2-5; a weak D match, TRBD1 (5 bases). Looked up from germline, CDR1 is MNHNS and CDR2 is SASEGT. V gave up 4 bases and J gave up 4 bases, with 10 bases separating them. The CDR3 loop spans 13 amino acids. The CDR3 sequence: CASSAGHRETQYF. The CDR3 bases are TGTGCCAGCAGTGCCGGACATCGAGAGACCCAGTACTTC.

V and J are TRBV5-1 and TRBJ2-1, with a tentative D call TRBD1 (5 bases). Germline V gives CDR1 SGHRS, CDR2 YFSETQ. Trimming removed 0 bases from V and 9 bases from J, with 10 bases in between. The CDR3 runs 13 residues. This CDR3 is CASSLARAGEQFF. For the CDR3, the DNA is TGCGCCAGCAGCTTGGCCAGGGCAGGTGAGCAGTTCTTC.

As for this clone: A junction boundary mismatches the germline segment, possibly from a read error. The V call is TRBV13, the J call TRBJ2-1, with 7 positions matching TRBD2. The length of the CDR3 is 15 residues. Germline CDR1 and CDR2: PRHDT and FYEKMQ (reference sequence). DNA for the CDR3: TGTGCCAGCAGCGTCAGTGGGAGGGCCTATAATGAGCAGTTCTTC. Its translation: CASSVSGRAYNEQFF.

The chain couples TRBV6-1 to TRBJ1-1; D is possibly TRBD1 (5 bases). Germline CDR1 and CDR2: MNHNS and SASEGT. The CDR3 runs to 16 residues. V lost 2 bases to trimming and J lost 1 base, with 14 bases between them. DNA of the CDR3: TGTGCCAGCAGTGAACACTTCGGGGGGGAGAACACTGAAGCTTTCTTT. This translates into CASSEHFGGENTEAFF.

V gene TRBV2 combines with J gene TRBJ2-7, with TRBD1 matching 10 bases. The junction had 6 bases not matched to a gene; V was cut back by 8 bases and J by 2 bases. This CDR3 spans 14 amino acids. The germline V gene has CDR1 SNHLY and CDR2 FYNNEI. The CDR3 DNA follows: TGTGCCAGCGGGGAAGACAGGGGGCCCTACGAGCAGTACTTC. This translates into CASGEDRGPYEQYF. Combining the CDR3 with reference TRBV2 and TRBJ2-7 gives the whole variable domain EPEVTQTPSHQVTQMGQEVILRCVPISNHLYFYWYRQILGQKVEFLVSFYNNEISEKSEIFDDQFSVERPDGSNFTLKIRSTKLEDSAMYFCASGEDRGPYEQYFGPGTRLTVT.

The V and J genes are TRBV5-1 and TRBJ2-1; 8 nucleotides match TRBD2. V shed 4 bases and J 0 bases; nucleotides not matched to a gene: 9. The germline CDR1 and CDR2 sequences are SGHRS and YFSETQ. The length of the CDR3 is 17 residues. CDR3: CASSLGLAGTSYNEQFF. DNA for the CDR3: TGCGCCAGCAGCCTCGGTTTAGCGGGGACCTCCTACAATGAGCAGTTCTTC.

This chain links TRBV5-6 with TRBJ2-1; a possible D gene is TRBD1 (6 bases). The germline V and J ends were trimmed by 4 bases and 6 bases, with 14 bases remaining between them. The CDR3 is 14 residues long. CDR1 and CDR2 (germline): SGHDT, YYEEEE. The CDR3 coding sequence is TGTGCCAGCAGCCACGGGGACAACCTCAATGAGCAGTTCTTC. Residues: CASSHGDNLNEQFF.

The rearrangement joins TRBV5-1 to TRBJ2-4; 14 nucleotides agree with TRBD2. V gave up 4 bases and J gave up 0 bases; unmatched junction bases: 15. The CDR3 runs 21 residues. Germline V gene lookup returns CDR1 SGHRS and CDR2 YFSETQ. The CDR3 coding sequence is TGCGCCAGCAGCCACCGGCGACTAGCGGGAGGGCCTTTATTAGCCAAAAACATTCAGTACTTC. Protein sequence: CASSHRRLAGGPLLAKNIQYF.

Details on this clone: One end of the junction fails to match germline, which may point to a read error. Other DNA sequences in the same sample also yield this CDR3. The chain has TRBV27 and TRBJ2-7; D possibly corresponds to TRBD1 (6 bases). Germline assignment: CDR1 MNHEY and CDR2 SMNVEV (reference sequence). The length of the CDR3 is 13 residues. CDR3 coding DNA: TGTGCCAGCAGTCTTGGACAGTCCTACGAGCAGTACTTT. Translated: CASSLGQSYEQYF.

The chain combines TRBV7-9 with TRBJ2-7; TRBD1 matches 9 bases. CDR1 is SEHNR and CDR2 is FQNEAQ in the germline V gene (reference sequence). Germline trimming cut 1 base from V and 6 bases from J; bases unmatched to any gene: 10. The CDR3 totals 16 residues. CDR3 sequence (DNA): TGTGCCAGCAGCTTAGGGCTACAGGGGGCTCCTGCCGAGCAGTACTTC. It translates to CASSLGLQGAPAEQYF. The complete variable domain, with remaining parts taken from reference TRBV7-9 and TRBJ2-7, reads DTGVSQNPRHKITKRGQNVTFRCDPISEHNRLYWYRQTLGQGPEFLTYFQNEAQLEKSRLLSDRFSAERPKGSFSTLEIQRTEQGDSAMYLCASSLGLQGAPAEQYFGPGTRLTVT.

This clone was counted a single time. V is TRBV9 and J is TRBJ2-1; 11 bases are shared with TRBD2. V trimming: 1 base; J trimming: 1 base; junction bases outside the gene matches: 7. Germline CDR1 is SGDLS and CDR2 is YYNGEE. The CDR3 spans 18 residues. CDR3 bases: TGTGCCAGCAGCGTACCTACCACTAGCGGGGGTTCCTACAATGAGCAGTTCTTC. Its translation is CASSVPTTSGGSYNEQFF. Filled out from reference TRBV9 and TRBJ2-1, the complete variable domain reads DSGVTQTPKHLITATGQRVTLRCSPRSGDLSVYWYQQSLDQGLQFLIQYYNGEERAKGNILERFSAQQFPDLHSELNLSSLELGDSALYFCASSVPTTSGGSYNEQFFGPGTRLTVL.